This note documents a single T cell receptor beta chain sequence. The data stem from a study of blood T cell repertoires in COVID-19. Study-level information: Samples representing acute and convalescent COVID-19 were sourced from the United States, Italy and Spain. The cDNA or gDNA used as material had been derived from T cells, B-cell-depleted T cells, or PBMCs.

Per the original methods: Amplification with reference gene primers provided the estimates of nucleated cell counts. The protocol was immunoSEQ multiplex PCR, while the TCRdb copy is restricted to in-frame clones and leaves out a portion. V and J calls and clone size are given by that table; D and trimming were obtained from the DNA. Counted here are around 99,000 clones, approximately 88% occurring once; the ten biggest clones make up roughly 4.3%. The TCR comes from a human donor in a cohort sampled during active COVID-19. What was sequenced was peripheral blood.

The CDR3 DNA reads TGTGCCACCAGTGACATGACAGGGGCGGGTAACAATGAGCAGTTCTTC. Translation gives CATSDMTGAGNNEQFF. This chain connects TRBV24-1 to TRBJ2-1; 8 bases agree with TRBD1. The V gene end was trimmed by 4 bases and the J gene end by 5 bases; junction bases not matched to a gene: 9. This CDR3 region has 16 residues. Looked up from germline, CDR1 is KGHDR and CDR2 is SFDVKD.